This paragraph covers one TCR beta chain sequence. Its antigen is unknown. This sequence may be a read error, since a much larger clone differs from it by one base. The germline ends are 12 bases apart after V is trimmed by 8 bases and J by 10 bases. From the cysteine through the phenylalanine, the CDR3 covers 11 amino acids. Of the read, only the CDR3 DNA is kept; its 33 bases are in frame from base 1. CDR1 and CDR2 were assigned from the germline V gene as SGHVS and FQNEAQ. These data originate in a study of CD8+CD57+ T cells in acquired aplastic anemia (dated by TCRdb to between 2017 and 2018). Looking at the study overall: On average, sorted CD4+ and CD8+ cells yielded around 3.5 ug of extracted DNA, with a range of about 0.18 to 30 ug. CD8+CD57+ expansion was defined as a frequency above the mean frequency observed in healthy subjects. What the research found in general, with its limitations: Although roughly 30 CD8+ CDR3 sequences were shared by patients and controls, these sequences appeared highly expressed in patients and within the immunodominant clones of patients. Between patients and healthy controls, no significant difference in CD8+ Simpson's diversity was found (P=0.060).

Genomic DNA served as template for TCR beta VDJ combination and CDR3 sequence profiling. An Illumina HiSeq 2000 was used for TCR repertoire sequencing. The paper's processing steps were these. Repertoire assessment relied on Simpson's diversity index, CDR3 size and DJ length profiles, and TRBV/TRBJ rearrangement plots. The most abundant DNA sequence in the deep sequencing data was defined as the immunodominant clone. CDR3 amino acid sequences were screened for sharing across subjects and were compared with published repertoires and the VDJdb database. TCRdb reworked the public reads: Q25 trimming with fastp, MiXCR clone assembly, productive beta chains retained. When rows share a CDR3 protein, they turn into one entry using the most common DNA and genes. The V and J calls, along with clone size, are taken from TCRdb and not from the paper's own processing. This sample has hundreds of thousands of distinct CDR3 sequences in its table, and under 40% of those were observed once. The ten largest account for 0.8% to 0.85% of the sample.

Flow cytometry had shown CD8+CD57+ cell expansion in the patients selected for sequencing. Every patient had severe acquired aplastic anemia, diagnosed using the International Study of Aplastic Anemia and Agranulocytosis and Camitta criteria. No patient had received any therapy when blood was sampled. TCR repertoires of sorted CD4+ and CD8+ blood T cells from severe aplastic anemia patients and healthy subjects were deep-sequenced in the study. Patients were enrolled under clinicaltrials.gov protocols 00001620, 01623167, 00001397, 00071045, 00081523 and 00961064 in the USA. Ficoll-Paque density gradient centrifugation was used to isolate peripheral blood mononuclear cells. Before DNA extraction, CD4+ and CD8+ T cells were sorted by FACS or by magnetic beads.

Material for sequencing was sorted CD4+, CD8+, or CD8+CD57+ T cells (not recorded which) from PBMCs. This sequence uses TRBV7-8 and TRBJ2-1; the D gene cannot be named for sure. The sequence derives from a human donor with aplastic anemia. The sequence in DNA is TGTGCCAGCTGTCGCCTAGGCGAGCAGTTCTTC. Its translation is CASCRLGEQFF. The reference TRBV7-8 and TRBJ2-1 proteins fill in what lies around the CDR3, so the full variable domain reads GAGVSQSPRYKVAKRGQDVALRCDPISGHVSLFWYQQALGQGPEFLTYFQNEAQLDKSGLPSDRFFAERPEGSVSTLKIQRTQQEDSAVYLCASCRLGEQFFGPGTRLTVL.